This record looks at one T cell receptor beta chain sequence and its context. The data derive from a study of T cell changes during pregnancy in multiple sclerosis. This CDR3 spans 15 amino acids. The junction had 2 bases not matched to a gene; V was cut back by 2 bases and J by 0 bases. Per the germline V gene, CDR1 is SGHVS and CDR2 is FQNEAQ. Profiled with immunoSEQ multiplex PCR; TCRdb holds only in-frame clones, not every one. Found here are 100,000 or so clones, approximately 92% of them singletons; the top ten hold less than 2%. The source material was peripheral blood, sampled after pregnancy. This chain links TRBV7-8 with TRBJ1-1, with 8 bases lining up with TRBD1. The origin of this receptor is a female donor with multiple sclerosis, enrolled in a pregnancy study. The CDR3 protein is CASSLRDRMNTEAFF. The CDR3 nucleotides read TGTGCCAGCAGCTTAAGGGACAGGATGAACACTGAAGCTTTCTTT.